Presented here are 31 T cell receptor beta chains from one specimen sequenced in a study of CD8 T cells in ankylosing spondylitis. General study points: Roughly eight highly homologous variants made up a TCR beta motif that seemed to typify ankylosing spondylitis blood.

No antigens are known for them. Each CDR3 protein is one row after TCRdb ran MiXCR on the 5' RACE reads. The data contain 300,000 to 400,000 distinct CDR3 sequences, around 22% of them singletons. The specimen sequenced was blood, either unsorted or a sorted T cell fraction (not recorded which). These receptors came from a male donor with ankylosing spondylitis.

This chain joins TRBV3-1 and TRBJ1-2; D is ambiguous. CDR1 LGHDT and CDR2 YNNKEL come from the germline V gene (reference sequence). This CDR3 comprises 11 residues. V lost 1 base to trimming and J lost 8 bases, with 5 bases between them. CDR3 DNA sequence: TGTGCCAGCAGCCAAGCATGGGGCTACACCTTC. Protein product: CASSQAWGYTF.

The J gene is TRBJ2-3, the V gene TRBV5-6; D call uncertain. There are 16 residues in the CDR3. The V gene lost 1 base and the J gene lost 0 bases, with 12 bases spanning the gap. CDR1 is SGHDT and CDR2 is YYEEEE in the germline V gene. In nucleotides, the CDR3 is TGTGCCAGCAGCTTGTCCGGAGCTCCTAGCACAGATACGCAGTATTTT. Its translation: CASSLSGAPSTDTQYF.

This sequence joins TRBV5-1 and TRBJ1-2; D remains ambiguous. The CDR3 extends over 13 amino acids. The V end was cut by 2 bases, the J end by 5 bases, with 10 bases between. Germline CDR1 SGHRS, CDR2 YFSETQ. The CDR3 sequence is CASSFFQFYGYTF. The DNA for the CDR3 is TGCGCCAGCAGCTTCTTCCAATTTTATGGCTACACCTTC.

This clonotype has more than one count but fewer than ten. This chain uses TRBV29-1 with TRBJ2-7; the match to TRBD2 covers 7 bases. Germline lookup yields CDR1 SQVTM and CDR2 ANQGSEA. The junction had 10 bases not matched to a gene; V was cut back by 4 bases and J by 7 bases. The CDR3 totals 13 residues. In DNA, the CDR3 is TGCAGCGTTGCCCTCTCCGGGGGAGGGGAGCAGTACTTC. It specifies CSVALSGGGEQYF.

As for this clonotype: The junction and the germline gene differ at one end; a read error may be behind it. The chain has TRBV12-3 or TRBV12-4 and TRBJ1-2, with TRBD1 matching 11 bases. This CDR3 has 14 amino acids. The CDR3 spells CASSRDRGSSGYSF. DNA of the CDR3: TGTGCCAGCAGCCGGGACAGGGGGTCCTCTGGCTACTCCTTC.

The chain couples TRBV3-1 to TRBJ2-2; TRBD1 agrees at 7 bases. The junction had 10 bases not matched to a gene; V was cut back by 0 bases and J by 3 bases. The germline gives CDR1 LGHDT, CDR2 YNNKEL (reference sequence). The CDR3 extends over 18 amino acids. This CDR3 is CASSQEGPRQGYTGELFF. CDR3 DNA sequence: TGTGCCAGCAGCCAAGAGGGACCGAGACAGGGTTACACCGGGGAGCTGTTTTTT.

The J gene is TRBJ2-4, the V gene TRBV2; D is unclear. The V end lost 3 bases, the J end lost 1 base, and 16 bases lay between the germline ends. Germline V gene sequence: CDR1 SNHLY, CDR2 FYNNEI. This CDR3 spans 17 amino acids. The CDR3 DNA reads TGTGCCAGCAGTGAGGTGACCCAAAGGCCGGCCAAAAACATTCAGTACTTC. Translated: CASSEVTQRPAKNIQYF. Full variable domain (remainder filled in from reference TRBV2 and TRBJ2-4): EPEVTQTPSHQVTQMGQEVILRCVPISNHLYFYWYRQILGQKVEFLVSFYNNEISEKSEIFDDQFSVERPDGSNFTLKIRSTKLEDSAMYFCASSEVTQRPAKNIQYFGAGTRLSVL.

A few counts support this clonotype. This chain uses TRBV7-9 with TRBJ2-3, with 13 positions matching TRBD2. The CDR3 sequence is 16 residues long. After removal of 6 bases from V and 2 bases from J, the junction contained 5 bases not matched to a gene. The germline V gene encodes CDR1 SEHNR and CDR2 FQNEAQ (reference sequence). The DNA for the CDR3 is TGTGCCAGCAGGACCGGGACTAGCGGGGTCACAGATACGCAGTATTTT. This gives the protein CASRTGTSGVTDTQYF. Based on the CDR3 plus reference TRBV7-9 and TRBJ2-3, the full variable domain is DTGVSQNPRHKITKRGQNVTFRCDPISEHNRLYWYRQTLGQGPEFLTYFQNEAQLEKSRLLSDRFSAERPKGSFSTLEIQRTEQGDSAMYLCASRTGTSGVTDTQYFGPGTRLTVL.

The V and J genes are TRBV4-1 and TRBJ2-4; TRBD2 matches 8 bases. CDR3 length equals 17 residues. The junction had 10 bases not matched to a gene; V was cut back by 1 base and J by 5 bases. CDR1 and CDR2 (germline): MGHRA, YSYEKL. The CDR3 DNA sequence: TGCGCCAGCAGCCAAGGCGGGTGGGCGGGAGGTGAAAACATTCAGTACTTC. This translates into CASSQGGWAGGENIQYF.

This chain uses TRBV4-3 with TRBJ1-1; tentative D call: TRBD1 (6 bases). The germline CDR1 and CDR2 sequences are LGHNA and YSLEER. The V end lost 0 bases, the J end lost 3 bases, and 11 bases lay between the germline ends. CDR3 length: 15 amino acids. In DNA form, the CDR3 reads TGCGCCAGCAGCCAAGACCCCGGACAGTACACTGAAGCTTTCTTT. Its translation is CASSQDPGQYTEAFF.

The CDR3 spells CSAGTGWVNEQFF. The CDR3 nucleotides read TGCAGCGCCGGGACAGGGTGGGTCAATGAGCAGTTCTTC. The chain uses TRBV29-1 and TRBJ2-1; 9 nucleotides agree with TRBD1. V shed 7 bases, J shed 6 bases, and the junction held 7 bases outside the gene matches. This CDR3 comprises 13 residues. CDR1 and CDR2 from the germline V gene are SQVTM and ANQGSEA.

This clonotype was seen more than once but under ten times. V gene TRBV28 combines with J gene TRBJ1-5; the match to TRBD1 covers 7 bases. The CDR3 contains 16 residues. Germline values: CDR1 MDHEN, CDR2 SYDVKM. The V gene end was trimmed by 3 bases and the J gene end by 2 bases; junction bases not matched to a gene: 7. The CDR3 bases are TGTGCCAGCAGTTTTGAGACAGGGTATGGCAATCAGCCCCAGCATTTT. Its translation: CASSFETGYGNQPQHF.

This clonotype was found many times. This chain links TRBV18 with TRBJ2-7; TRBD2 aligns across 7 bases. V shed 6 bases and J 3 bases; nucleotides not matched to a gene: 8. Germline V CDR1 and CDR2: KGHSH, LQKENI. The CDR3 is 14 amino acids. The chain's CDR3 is CASSPTPGGYEQYF. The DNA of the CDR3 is TGTGCCAGCTCTCCAACCCCGGGAGGCTACGAGCAGTACTTC.

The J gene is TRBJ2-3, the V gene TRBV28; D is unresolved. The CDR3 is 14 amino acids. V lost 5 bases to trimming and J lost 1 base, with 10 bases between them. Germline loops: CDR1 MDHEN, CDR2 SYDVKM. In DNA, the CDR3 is TGTGCCAGCAGTCCCCCCCGCGGCACAGATACGCAGTATTTT. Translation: CASSPPRGTDTQYF.

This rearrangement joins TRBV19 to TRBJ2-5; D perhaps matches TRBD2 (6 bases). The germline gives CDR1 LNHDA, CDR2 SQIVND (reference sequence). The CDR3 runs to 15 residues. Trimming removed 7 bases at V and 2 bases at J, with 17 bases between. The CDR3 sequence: CASTRRRGTQETQYF. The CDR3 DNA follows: TGTGCCAGTACTCGCAGGAGGGGAACGCAAGAGACCCAGTACTTC.

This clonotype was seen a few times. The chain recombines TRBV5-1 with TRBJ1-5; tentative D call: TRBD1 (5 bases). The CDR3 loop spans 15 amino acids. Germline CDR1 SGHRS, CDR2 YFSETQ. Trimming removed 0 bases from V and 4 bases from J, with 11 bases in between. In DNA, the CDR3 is TGCGCCAGCAGCTTGGCAGGGATCGAGAATCAGCCCCAGCATTTT. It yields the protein CASSLAGIENQPQHF.

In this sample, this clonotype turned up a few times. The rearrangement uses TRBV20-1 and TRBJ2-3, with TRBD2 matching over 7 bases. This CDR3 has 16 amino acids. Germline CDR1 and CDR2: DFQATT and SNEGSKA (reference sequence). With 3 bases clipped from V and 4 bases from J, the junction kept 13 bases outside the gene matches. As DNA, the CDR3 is TGCAGTGCTAGCACAAGGCTAGCGGTGATTTCAGATACGCAGTATTTT. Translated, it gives CSASTRLAVISDTQYF.

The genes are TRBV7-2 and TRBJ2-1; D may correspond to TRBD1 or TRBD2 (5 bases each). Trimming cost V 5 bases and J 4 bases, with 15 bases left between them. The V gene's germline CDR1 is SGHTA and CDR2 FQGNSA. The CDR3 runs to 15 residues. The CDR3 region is CASSPTREFYNEQFF. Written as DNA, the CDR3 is TGTGCCAGCAGCCCCACCAGGGAGTTTTACAATGAGCAGTTCTTC.

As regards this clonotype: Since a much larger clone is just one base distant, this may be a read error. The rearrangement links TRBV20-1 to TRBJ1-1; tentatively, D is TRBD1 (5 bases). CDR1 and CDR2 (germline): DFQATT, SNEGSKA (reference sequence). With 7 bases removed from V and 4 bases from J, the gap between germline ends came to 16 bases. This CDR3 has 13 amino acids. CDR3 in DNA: TGCAGTGGTGCACAGGCGCTCTCCACTGAAGCTTTCTTT. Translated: CSGAQALSTEAFF.

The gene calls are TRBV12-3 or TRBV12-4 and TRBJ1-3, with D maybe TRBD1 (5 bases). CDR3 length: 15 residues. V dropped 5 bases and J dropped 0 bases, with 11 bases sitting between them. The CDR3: CASSLRGYSGNTIYF. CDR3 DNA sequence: TGTGCCAGCAGTCTTAGGGGATACTCTGGAAACACCATATATTTT.

The CDR3 DNA is TGTGCCAGCAGTTCACCCTTAGGCGGGACAACAGATACGCAGTATTTT. This gives the protein CASSSPLGGTTDTQYF. V gene TRBV27 combines with J gene TRBJ2-3; D is perhaps TRBD1 or TRBD2 (6 bases each). Germline CDR1 reads MNHEY; CDR2 reads SMNVEV (reference sequence). The CDR3 is 16 amino acids. Deletions cut 4 bases from V and 3 bases from J, with 17 bases between.

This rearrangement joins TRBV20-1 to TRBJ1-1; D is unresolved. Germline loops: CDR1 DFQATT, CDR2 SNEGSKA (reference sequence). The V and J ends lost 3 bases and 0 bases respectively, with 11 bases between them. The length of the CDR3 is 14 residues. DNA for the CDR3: TGCAGTGCTAGTGGCGTCAGAATGAACACTGAAGCTTTCTTT. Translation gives CSASGVRMNTEAFF.

The CDR3 protein is CASSWRQAINEKLFF. The CDR3 coding sequence is TGTGCCAGCAGCTGGAGACAGGCGATTAATGAAAAACTGTTTTTT. This chain joins TRBV7-2 and TRBJ1-4; tentative D call: TRBD1 (6 bases). The V end lost 4 bases, the J end lost 4 bases, and 13 bases lay between the germline ends. The germline gives CDR1 SGHTA, CDR2 FQGNSA. This CDR3 spans 15 amino acids.

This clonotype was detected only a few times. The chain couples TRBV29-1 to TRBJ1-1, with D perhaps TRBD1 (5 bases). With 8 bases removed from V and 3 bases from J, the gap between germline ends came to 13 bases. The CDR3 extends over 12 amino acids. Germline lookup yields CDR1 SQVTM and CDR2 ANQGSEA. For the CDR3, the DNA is TGCAGCTTTCGTTCGGGGGACACTGAAGCTTTCTTT. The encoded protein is CSFRSGDTEAFF. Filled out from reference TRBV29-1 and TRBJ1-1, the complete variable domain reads SAVISQKPSRDICQRGTSLTIQCQVDSQVTMMFWYRQQPGQSLTLIATANQGSEATYESGFVIDKFPISRPNLTFSTLTVSNMSPEDSSIYLCSFRSGDTEAFFGQGTRLTVV.

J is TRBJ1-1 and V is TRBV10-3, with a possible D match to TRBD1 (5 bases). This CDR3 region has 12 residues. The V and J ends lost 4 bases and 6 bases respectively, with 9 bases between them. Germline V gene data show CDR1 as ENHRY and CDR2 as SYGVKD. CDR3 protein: CAISGDRPEAFF. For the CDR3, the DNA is TGTGCCATCAGTGGCGACAGACCTGAAGCTTTCTTT.

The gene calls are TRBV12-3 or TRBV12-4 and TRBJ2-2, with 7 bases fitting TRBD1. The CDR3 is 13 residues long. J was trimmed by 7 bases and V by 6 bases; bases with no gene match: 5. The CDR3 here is CASRLQGFGELFF. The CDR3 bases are TGTGCCAGCAGGCTACAGGGGTTCGGGGAGCTGTTTTTT.

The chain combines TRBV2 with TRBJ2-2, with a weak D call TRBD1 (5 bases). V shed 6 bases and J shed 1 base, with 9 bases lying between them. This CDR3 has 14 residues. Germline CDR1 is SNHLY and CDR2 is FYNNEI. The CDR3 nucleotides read TGTGCCAGCAGAGTGACAGTGAACACCGGGGAGCTGTTTTTT. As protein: CASRVTVNTGELFF.

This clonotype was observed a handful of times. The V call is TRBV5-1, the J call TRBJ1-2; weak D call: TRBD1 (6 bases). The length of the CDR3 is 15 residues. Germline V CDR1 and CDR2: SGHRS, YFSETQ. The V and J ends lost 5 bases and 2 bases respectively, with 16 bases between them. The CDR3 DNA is TGCGCCAGCAGTCTCGAGGCAGGGGCAAACTATGGCTACACCTTC. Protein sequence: CASSLEAGANYGYTF.

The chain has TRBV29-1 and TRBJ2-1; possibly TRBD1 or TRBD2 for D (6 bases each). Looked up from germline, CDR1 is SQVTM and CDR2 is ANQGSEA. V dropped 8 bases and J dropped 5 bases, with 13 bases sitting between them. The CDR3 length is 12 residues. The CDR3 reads CSSSGGHNEQFF. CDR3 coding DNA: TGCAGCTCTTCCGGGGGCCACAATGAGCAGTTCTTC.

The CDR3 DNA is TGCAGTGCTCGAGTAGCGGGAGTAGTCGAGACCCAGTACTTC. Protein product: CSARVAGVVETQYF. This chain connects TRBV20-1 to TRBJ2-5; 9 bases are a match to TRBD2. With 5 bases clipped from V and 5 bases from J, the junction kept 9 bases outside the gene matches. CDR1 and CDR2 (germline): DFQATT, SNEGSKA (reference sequence). This CDR3 has 14 residues.

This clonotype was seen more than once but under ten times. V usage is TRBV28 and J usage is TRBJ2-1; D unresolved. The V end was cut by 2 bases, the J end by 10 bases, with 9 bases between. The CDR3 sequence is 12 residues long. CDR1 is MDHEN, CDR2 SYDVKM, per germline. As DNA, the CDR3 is TGTGCCAGCAGTTTAGGACGAAGGGAGCAGTTCTTC. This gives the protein CASSLGRREQFF. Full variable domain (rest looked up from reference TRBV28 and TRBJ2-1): DVKVTQSSRYLVKRTGEKVFLECVQDMDHENMFWYRQDPGLGLRLIYFSYDVKMKEKGDIPEGYSVSREKKERFSLILESASTNQTSMYLCASSLGRREQFFGPGTRLTVL.